The rows below give T cell receptor beta chains drawn from one sample of a study of CD8 T cells in Susac syndrome. TCRdb passed the immunoSEQ multiplex PCR reads through MiXCR, listing each CDR3 protein once. This table has about 180,000 distinct CDR3 sequences, roughly 94% appearing once. Sequenced input: CD4+ T cells from PBMCs. All receptors derive from a human donor with Susac syndrome. The CDR3 runs from the conserved cysteine through the conserved F or W. D genes are given only for firm matches. Only some rows state a clone size, as once, few, many or a class for expanded clones.

V gene	J gene	D gene	clone size	CDR3 protein
TRBV7-9	TRBJ1-4	TRBD1	once	CASSGTAGEKLFF
TRBV27	TRBJ2-7	NA	NA	CASSLPRTGPYEQYF
TRBV27	TRBJ1-2	TRBD1	NA	CASSPLDRRHYGYTF
TRBV20-1	TRBJ2-1	TRBD2	NA	CSARDLSGSRSYNEQFF
TRBV6-5	TRBJ2-5	NA	NA	CASRDGPQETQYF
TRBV20-1	TRBJ2-7	TRBD2	NA	CSAKSGTSGSNPYEQYF
TRBV30	TRBJ2-1	NA	NA	CAWQVSSYNEQFF
TRBV3-1	TRBJ1-3	NA	NA	CASSQDPSSGNTIYF
TRBV20-1	TRBJ2-1	NA	NA	CSARSITVYNEQFF
TRBV5-1	TRBJ2-5	NA	NA	CASSLGTVKETQYF
TRBV7-9	TRBJ1-1	NA	few	CASSLSDTEAFF
TRBV5-4	TRBJ2-1	TRBD2	NA	CASSLPSGGANEQFF
TRBV20-1	TRBJ1-2	NA	NA	CSAKREINYGYTF
TRBV2	TRBJ1-5	TRBD1	NA	CASSDVQGVDQPQHF
TRBV2	TRBJ1-1	TRBD1	NA	CASSEGLGQGTEAFF
TRBV6-2/TRBV6-3	TRBJ2-1	TRBD2	few	CASSLAGGLSYNEQFF
TRBV6-5	TRBJ2-1	TRBD2	NA	CASSLAGGVVEQFF
TRBV7-2	TRBJ2-2	NA	NA	CASRGWDPLAKNTGELFF
TRBV20-1	TRBJ2-5	NA	NA	CSAKSLAGLQETQYF